The 10 T cell receptor beta chains in this list originate from one sample, sequenced in a study of OX40 agonist ivuxolimab in advanced cancers. Generated by immunoSEQ multiplex PCR, the TCRdb table keeps only in-frame clones and is missing some. Among tens of thousands of clones listed, over 90% were seen once. Sequencing used CD4+ or CD8+ T cells sorted from blood, obtained in a trial of the OX40 agonist ivuxolimab. These receptors all stem from an adult with an advanced solid tumor such as melanoma, head and neck, liver or kidney cancer.

V and J are TRBV29-1 and TRBJ2-2; D may be TRBD1 or TRBD2 (5 bases each). V gave up 5 bases and J gave up 6 bases, with 13 bases separating them. The CDR3 is 13 residues long. In germline, CDR1 is SQVTM, CDR2 ANQGSEA. CDR3 region: CSVPGPGPGELFF. The DNA of the CDR3 is TGCAGCGTTCCGGGACCAGGACCCGGGGAGCTGTTTTTT.

This rearrangement joins TRBV5-6 to TRBJ2-7; 11 bases are shared with TRBD1. Germline loops: CDR1 SGHDT, CDR2 YYEEEE. There are 13 residues in the CDR3. Losses at the gene ends were 7 bases for V and 6 bases for J; bases not matched to a gene: 6. DNA of the CDR3: TGTGCCAGCTTTCTGGGACAGGGGGGCGAGCAGTACTTC. It translates to CASFLGQGGEQYF.

The rearrangement links TRBV29-1 to TRBJ2-6, with D hard to call. The germline V gene encodes CDR1 SQVTM and CDR2 ANQGSEA. V lost 5 bases to trimming and J lost 0 bases, with 5 bases between them. The length of the CDR3 is 13 residues. CDR3 nucleotide sequence: TGCAGCGTTCAAATCTCTGGGGCCAACGTCCTGACTTTC. Translating it yields CSVQISGANVLTF. Using reference TRBV29-1 and TRBJ2-6 for the parts outside the CDR3, the full variable domain is SAVISQKPSRDICQRGTSLTIQCQVDSQVTMMFWYRQQPGQSLTLIATANQGSEATYESGFVIDKFPISRPNLTFSTLTVSNMSPEDSSIYLCSVQISGANVLTFGAGSRLTVL.

This chain uses TRBV4-3 with TRBJ2-5; tentatively, D is TRBD1 or TRBD2 (5 bases each). V was trimmed by 0 bases and J by 1 base, leaving 9 bases between them. Germline lookup yields CDR1 LGHNA and CDR2 YSLEER. There are 15 residues in the CDR3. The CDR3 DNA sequence: TGCGCCAGCAGCCAAGATGGGGGACCCCAAGAGACCCAGTACTTC. Translating it yields CASSQDGGPQETQYF.

This rearrangement joins TRBV14 to TRBJ1-2; D is undetermined. V was clipped by 4 bases and J by 4 bases, with 13 bases between them. CDR1 and CDR2 (germline): SGHDN, FVKESK. The CDR3 runs 14 residues. CDR3 sequence: CASSLVPGVYGYTF. CDR3 sequence (DNA): TGTGCCAGCAGCCTTGTCCCGGGCGTCTATGGCTACACCTTC.

The rearrangement uses TRBV27 and TRBJ2-6; no firm D call. The CDR3 runs 16 residues. From germline, CDR1 is MNHEY and CDR2 SMNVEV (reference sequence). The germline V and J ends were trimmed by 3 bases and 2 bases, with 11 bases remaining between them. CDR3 loop: CASSFSTATGANVLTF. DNA of the CDR3: TGTGCCAGCAGTTTCTCGACTGCGACTGGGGCCAACGTCCTGACTTTC.

A few counts support this clone. CDR3 sequence reads: CASSQAGGDYGYTF. In DNA form, the CDR3 reads TGCGCCAGCAGCCAAGCCGGGGGCGACTATGGCTACACCTTC. The gene calls are TRBV4-3 and TRBJ1-2; weak D call: TRBD1 (6 bases). The ends were cut back, 1 base at V and 3 bases at J, with 9 bases in the middle. Germline V gives CDR1 LGHNA, CDR2 YSLEER. The CDR3 totals 14 residues.

V gene TRBV27 combines with J gene TRBJ2-7, with 7 bases that match TRBD1. Germline CDR1 and CDR2: MNHEY and SMNVEV (reference sequence). The V segment lost 7 bases and the J segment 0 bases; nucleotides outside the gene matches: 3. The CDR3 is made up of 13 amino acids. This CDR3 is CASKTGASYEQYF. Here the CDR3 DNA reads TGTGCCAGCAAAACAGGGGCCTCCTACGAGCAGTACTTC.

V and J are TRBV19 and TRBJ2-5; no clear D. The J call is uncertain, as TRBJ2-7 better fits the DNA end. Germline lookup yields CDR1 LNHDA and CDR2 SQIVND (reference sequence). The CDR3 has 13 amino acids. CDR3 loop: CASSMDGHYEQYF. DNA for the CDR3: TGTGCCAGTAGTATGGACGGGCACTACGAGCAGTACTTC.

With regard to this clone: The same CDR3 also results from other DNA sequences found in this sample. J is TRBJ2-3 and V is TRBV7-6; D possibly corresponds to TRBD2 (5 bases). The V end lost 5 bases, the J end lost 0 bases, and 12 bases lay between the germline ends. The germline V gene encodes CDR1 SGHVS and CDR2 FNYEAQ. The length of the CDR3 is 15 residues. CDR3 bases: TGTGCCAGCAGCCTCGAAGCGGAAAGCACAGATACGCAGTATTTT. This translates into CASSLEAESTDTQYF.